The clone carrying this T cell receptor (beta chain) came up a few times. This sample stems from a study of shared clonotypes between healthy human individuals. CD4+ cells yielded CD45RA+ naive and CD45RA-negative memory subsets. The CDR3 consists of 13 residues. Germline-derived CDR1 and CDR2 are SNHLY and FYNNEI. V gave up 5 bases and J gave up 2 bases, with 7 bases separating them. Generated by immunoSEQ multiplex PCR, the TCRdb table keeps only in-frame clones and is missing some. In the table there are some 2,000,000 clones, almost 96% of which are singletons. This clonotype was sampled from a man younger than 35 in good health. Specimen: naive CD4+ T cells sorted from blood. Noted subset: CD45RA+ positively selected. The chain joins TRBV2 to TRBJ1-3; D remains unclear. The CDR3 region is CASSLLTGNTIYF. CDR3 DNA sequence: TGTGCCAGCAGTCTTCTTACTGGAAACACCATATATTTT.